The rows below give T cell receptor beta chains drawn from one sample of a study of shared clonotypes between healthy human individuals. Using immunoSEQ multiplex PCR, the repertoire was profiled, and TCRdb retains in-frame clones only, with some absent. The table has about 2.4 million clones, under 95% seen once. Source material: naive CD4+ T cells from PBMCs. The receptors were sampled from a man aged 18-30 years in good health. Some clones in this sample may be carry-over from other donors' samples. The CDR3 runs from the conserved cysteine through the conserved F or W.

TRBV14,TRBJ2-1,CASSQDRDLNNEQFF
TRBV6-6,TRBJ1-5,CASSYSGAGQPQHF
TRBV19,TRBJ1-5,CASATNSNQPQHF
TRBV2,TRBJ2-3,CASSQGKGTDTQYF
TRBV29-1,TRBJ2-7,CSVEGVQGAMNYEQYF
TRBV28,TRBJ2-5,CASSTPSVGGRETQYF
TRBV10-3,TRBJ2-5,CAISETRTRETQYF
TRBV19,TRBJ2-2,CASRDGPNTGELFF
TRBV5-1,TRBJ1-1,CASSKRQGKNTEAFF
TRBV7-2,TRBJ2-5,CASSLALGGWETQYF
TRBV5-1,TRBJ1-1,CASSLLGSRNTEAFF
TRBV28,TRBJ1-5,CASKSSLGDNQPQHF
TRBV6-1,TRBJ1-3,CASSAADSSGNTIYF
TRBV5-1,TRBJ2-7,CASSTTGTNYEQYF
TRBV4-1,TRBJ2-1,CASSSLASGNNEQFF
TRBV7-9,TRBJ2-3,CASSLLRPALGTDTQYF
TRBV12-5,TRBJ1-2,CASVGNYGYTF
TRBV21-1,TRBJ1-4,CASSKDGATATTNEKLFF
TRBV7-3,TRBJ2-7,CASSLQVAGEQYF
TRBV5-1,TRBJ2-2,CASSLVSRGPSTGELFF
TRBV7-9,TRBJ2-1,CASSLRQGDEQFF
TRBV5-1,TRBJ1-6,CASSGQGTSPLHF
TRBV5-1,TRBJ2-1,CASSLLAGSVGEQFF
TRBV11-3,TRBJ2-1,CASSNLAGSYNEQFF
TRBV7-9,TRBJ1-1,CASSLFRRGENTEAFF
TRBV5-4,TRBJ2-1,CASSFSREGDEQFF
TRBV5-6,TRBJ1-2,CASSLDSRGGYTF
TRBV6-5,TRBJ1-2,CASSPHGDRNGYTF
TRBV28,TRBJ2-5,CASIQTSAQETQYF
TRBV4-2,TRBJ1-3,CASSRGTGEMSSGNTIYF
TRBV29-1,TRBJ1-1,CSVDMGFVRDTEAFF
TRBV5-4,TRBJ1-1,CASSLDGGRVTEAFF
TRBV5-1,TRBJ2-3,CASSPDGREADTQYF
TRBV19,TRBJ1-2,CASSISNYGYTF
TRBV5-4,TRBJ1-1,CASSSSAGREAFF
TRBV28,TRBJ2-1,CASRMGGSYNEQFF
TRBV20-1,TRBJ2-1,CSAGLRGEQFF
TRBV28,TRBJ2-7,CATTRGLAGSSYEQYF
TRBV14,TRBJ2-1,CASSQDLAERTYNEQFF
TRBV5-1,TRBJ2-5,CASSPGTGVKTQYF
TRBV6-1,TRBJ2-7,CASISSYEQYF
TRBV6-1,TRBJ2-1,CASSEWGAGARNEQFF
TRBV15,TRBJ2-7,CATSRVRTGSYEQYF
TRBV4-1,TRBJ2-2,CASSPGLAGNTGEPFF
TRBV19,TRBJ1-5,CASSIGQVRLSNQPQHF
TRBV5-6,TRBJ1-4,CASSPLTSTGGNEKLFF
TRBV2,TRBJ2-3,CASTGGSTDTQYF
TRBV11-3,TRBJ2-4,CAARPPRTKNIQYF
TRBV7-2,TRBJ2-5,CASSLAGQEGKTQYF
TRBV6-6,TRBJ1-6,CASRKQGIDSPLHF
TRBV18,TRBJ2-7,CASSPGAVYEQYF
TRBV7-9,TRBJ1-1,CASSPQQGANTEAFF
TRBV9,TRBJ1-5,CASSPQSSLNQPQHF
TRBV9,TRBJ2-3,CASSVVVGVDTQYF
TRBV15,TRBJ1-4,CATSNRQGNEKLFF
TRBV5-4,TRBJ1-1,CASSLVGQGTSEAFF
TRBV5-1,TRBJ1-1,CASSSSREGNTEAFF